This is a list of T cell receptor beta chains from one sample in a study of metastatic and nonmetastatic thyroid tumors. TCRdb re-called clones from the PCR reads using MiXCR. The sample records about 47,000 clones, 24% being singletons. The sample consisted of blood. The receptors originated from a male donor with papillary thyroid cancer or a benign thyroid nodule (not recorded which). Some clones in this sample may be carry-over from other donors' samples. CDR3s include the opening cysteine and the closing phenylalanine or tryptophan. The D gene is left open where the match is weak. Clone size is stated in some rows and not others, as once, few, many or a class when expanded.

TGTGCCAGCAGCTGGTCCGGGACAGGGGGGTTCAATGAGCAGTTCTTC CASSWSGTGGFNEQFF TRBV11-3 NA TRBD1 TRBJ2-1
TGTGCCAGCAGTGACTCGAGTGGAAAGGGAACGGAGCTGTTTTTT CASSDSSGKGTELFF TRBV6-4 few NA TRBJ2-2
TGTGCCAGCAGTCTACAGACGGCAACTAATGAAAAACTGTTTTTT CASSLQTATNEKLFF TRBV6-1 medium-sized NA TRBJ1-4
TGTGCCTGGAGTGGGAAGGGCCTATACACCGGGGAGCTGTTTTTT CAWSGKGLYTGELFF TRBV30 many NA TRBJ2-2
TGTGCCAGTAGCTGGCGGGACAGGGGGCGTAGTCAGCCCCAGCATTTT CASSWRDRGRSQPQHF TRBV19 medium-sized TRBD1 TRBJ1-5
TGTGCCAGCAGCTTCATGAGCGGGAGGAGCTACGAGCAGTACTTC CASSFMSGRSYEQYF TRBV5-4 many TRBD2 TRBJ2-7
TGTGCCAGCTCTCCCGGGACAGGGAATAATTCACCCCTCCACTTT CASSPGTGNNSPLHF TRBV18 many TRBD1 TRBJ1-6
TGTGCCAGCTCACTCACTAATGGACAGGGGGAGACCCAGTACTTC CASSLTNGQGETQYF TRBV18 many TRBD1 TRBJ2-5
TGTGCCAGTTATAGCGGGGACACCGGGGAGCTGTTTTTT CASYSGDTGELFF TRBV6-1 many TRBD2 TRBJ2-2
TGTGCCACCGGACAGGGGCTCTACAATGAGCAGTTCTTC CATGQGLYNEQFF TRBV6-2/TRBV6-3 few TRBD1 TRBJ2-1
TGCAGTGCTAGAGATCGGGACGGCTCACAGTACTTC CSARDRDGSQYF TRBV20-1 NA NA TRBJ2-7
TGTGCCATCATGGCGGCAGACCAAGAGACCCAGTACTTC CAIMAADQETQYF TRBV10-3 many NA TRBJ2-5
TGCAGTGCTCCTTCCCGGGACAGGGGCCGAGACTATGGCTACACCTTC CSAPSRDRGRDYGYTF TRBV20-1 NA TRBD1 TRBJ1-2
TGTGCCAGCAGTTTAGATGCAGCAGGGAATCAGCCCCAGCATTTT CASSLDAAGNQPQHF TRBV27 NA NA TRBJ1-5
TGTGCCAGCAGTTTAGCGGGAGATGTCTACGAGCAGTACTTC CASSLAGDVYEQYF TRBV27 few TRBD2 TRBJ2-7
TGCAGTGCTAGTGACCCCCTAGCGGGAGGATACAATGAGCAGTTCTTC CSASDPLAGGYNEQFF TRBV20-1 many TRBD2 TRBJ2-1
TGCAGTGCTAGGGCGGGGTCCTTGCCCCAAGAGACCCAGTACTTC CSARAGSLPQETQYF TRBV20-1 NA NA TRBJ2-5
TGCGCCAGCAGCTTGGAACTAGCGGTGCTCTACAATGAGCAGTTCTTC CASSLELAVLYNEQFF TRBV5-1 many TRBD2 TRBJ2-1
TGTGCCACCAGCCCCAGGACTAGCGACACAGATACGCAGTATTTT CATSPRTSDTDTQYF TRBV15 many TRBD2 TRBJ2-3
TGTGCCAGCAGTGACAGGGGGTTGCATCAGCCCCAGCATTTT CASSDRGLHQPQHF TRBV2 few TRBD1 TRBJ1-5
TGCGCCAGCAGCCAAGACGCGGGTGCCTACGAGCAGTACTTC CASSQDAGAYEQYF TRBV4-1 many NA TRBJ2-7
TGTGCCAGCAGCCCACTGGGAGCTCAGTCGTATGGCTACACCTTC CASSPLGAQSYGYTF TRBV5-4 many NA TRBJ1-2
TGTGCCAGCAGTCCTCTTAGTCCCCTCTACGAGCAGTACTTC CASSPLSPLYEQYF TRBV6-1 NA NA TRBJ2-7
TGTGCCAGCAGTTGGCGGGGACCATATGGCTACACCTTC CASSWRGPYGYTF TRBV12-3/TRBV12-4 few NA TRBJ1-2
TGTGCCAGCTCAAGGTCGGCTGAAAACACCATATATTTT CASSRSAENTIYF TRBV18 many NA TRBJ1-3
TGTGCCAGCAGTGAGAGGGGGGCGGGACAAGAGACCCAGTACTTC CASSERGAGQETQYF TRBV25-1 many NA TRBJ2-5
TGCGCCAGCAGCCCAGAAAGGGGATCGGTTGGAAACACCATATATTTT CASSPERGSVGNTIYF TRBV4-1 NA NA TRBJ1-3
TGTGCCTGGAGTCCGGGAGCCTCTAACTATGGCTACACCTTC CAWSPGASNYGYTF TRBV30 medium-sized NA TRBJ1-2
TGTGCCAGCAGCATCGAAGGGAGCACGAACACTGAAGCTTTCTTT CASSIEGSTNTEAFF TRBV28 few NA TRBJ1-1
TGTGCCAGCAGTGTGGGACAGGGGGTCGGAAAACTGTTTTTT CASSVGQGVGKLFF TRBV27 NA TRBD1 TRBJ1-4
TGCAGTGCTAGAGATAAGGGGTTCTACGAGCAGTACTTC CSARDKGFYEQYF TRBV20-1 many NA TRBJ2-7
TGTGCCAGCAGCCCACCTAGGGGGGTGAACACTGAAGCTTTCTTT CASSPPRGVNTEAFF TRBV3-1 many NA TRBJ1-1
TGTGCCAGCAGTCCGGTCGGGGCACGAGAAAAACTGTTTTTT CASSPVGAREKLFF TRBV28 NA NA TRBJ1-4
TGTGCCAGCAGTTTATCTGGGAAACGGGATGAGCAGTTCTTC CASSLSGKRDEQFF TRBV28 NA NA TRBJ2-1
TGTGCCAGCAGCGGATACATGAACACTGAAGCTTTCTTT CASSGYMNTEAFF TRBV2 many NA TRBJ1-1
TGTGCCAGCAGTGGGACAACCTACGAGCAGTACTTC CASSGTTYEQYF TRBV6-1 few NA TRBJ2-7
TGTGCCAGCAGCGTGACTCACCCAACGAATGATCAGTTCTTC CASSVTHPTNDQFF TRBV12-3/TRBV12-4 NA NA TRBJ2-1
TGTGCCAGCACCCTTACCCACGGAAAAGCTTTCTTT CASTLTHGKAFF TRBV28 NA NA TRBJ1-1
TGTGCCAGCAGCCTCAGGGGTAGGAACGGGGAGCTGTTTTTT CASSLRGRNGELFF TRBV11-3 many NA TRBJ2-2
TGTGCCACCAGTGGGGCCCTCACCTACCAAGAGACCCAGTACTTC CATSGALTYQETQYF TRBV24-1 few NA TRBJ2-5
TGTGCCAGTAGTATAGATCCCGGGAATGGCTACACCTTC CASSIDPGNGYTF TRBV19 few NA TRBJ1-2
TGTGCCACCAGTGATTCCCGGCCGGGACAGCTTTCTGGCCAGTACTTC CATSDSRPGQLSGQYF TRBV24-1 many TRBD1 TRBJ2-5
TGTGCCACCAGCAGTTTCTTAGACAGTGAAGGAAACACCATATATTTT CATSSFLDSEGNTIYF TRBV15 few NA TRBJ1-3
TGTGCCAGCAGTCCACTTGGGGAGCAGTACTTC CASSPLGEQYF TRBV28 NA NA TRBJ2-7
TGTGCCAGCAGTCGGGGACTAGCGAGCACCGGGGAGCTGTTTTTT CASSRGLASTGELFF TRBV6-1 few TRBD2 TRBJ2-2
TGTGCCAGCAGTCCTACGGACGGGACCGGGGAGCTGTTTTTT CASSPTDGTGELFF TRBV12-3/TRBV12-4 few NA TRBJ2-2
TGTGCCAGCAGCTTCCGGGACAGGCGATGGAGGATGAACACTGAAGCTTTCTTT CASSFRDRRWRMNTEAFF TRBV5-4 NA TRBD1 TRBJ1-1
TGTGCCAGCAGTGAACTGGCGGGAGATAGTGAGACCCAGTACTTC CASSELAGDSETQYF TRBV6-1 NA TRBD2 TRBJ2-5
TGTGCCAGCAGTTACTCGATAAGGTCACCCCTCCACTTT CASSYSIRSPLHF TRBV12-3/TRBV12-4 NA NA TRBJ1-6
TGTGCCAGCAGTGAAAGGGACAGCGAGCAGTACTTC CASSERDSEQYF TRBV2 many TRBD1 TRBJ2-7
TGTGCCAGCTCCCCCATAGAGCGGGAGGGCTACACCTTC CASSPIEREGYTF TRBV18 medium-sized NA TRBJ1-2
TGTGCCTGGAGTAGGGTGAATAATTCACCCCTCCACTTT CAWSRVNNSPLHF TRBV30 NA NA TRBJ1-6
TGTGCCAGCAGCCCTGACAGTTTCCCGAGCTACGAGCAGTACTTC CASSPDSFPSYEQYF TRBV4-2 NA NA TRBJ2-7